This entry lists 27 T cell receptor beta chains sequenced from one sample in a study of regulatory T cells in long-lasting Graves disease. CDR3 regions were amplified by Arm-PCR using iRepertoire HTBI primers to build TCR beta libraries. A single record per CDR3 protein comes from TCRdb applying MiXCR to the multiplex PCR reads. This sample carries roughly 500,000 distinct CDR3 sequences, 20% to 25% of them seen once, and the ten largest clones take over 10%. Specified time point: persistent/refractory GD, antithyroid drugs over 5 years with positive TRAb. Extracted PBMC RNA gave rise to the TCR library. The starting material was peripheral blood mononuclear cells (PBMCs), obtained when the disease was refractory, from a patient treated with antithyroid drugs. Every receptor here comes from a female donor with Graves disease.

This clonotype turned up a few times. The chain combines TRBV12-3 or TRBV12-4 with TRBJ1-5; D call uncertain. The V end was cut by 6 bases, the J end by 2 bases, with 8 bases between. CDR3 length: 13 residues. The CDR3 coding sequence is TGTGCCAGCAGATCCATAGGCAATCAGCCCCAGCATTTT. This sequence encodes CASRSIGNQPQHF.

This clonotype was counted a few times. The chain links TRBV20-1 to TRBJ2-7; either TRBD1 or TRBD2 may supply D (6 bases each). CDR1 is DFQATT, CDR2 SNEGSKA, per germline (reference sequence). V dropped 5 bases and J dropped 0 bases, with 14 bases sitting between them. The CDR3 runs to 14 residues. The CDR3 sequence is CSARGTTSSYEQYF. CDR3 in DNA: TGCAGTGCTCGCGGGACAACGAGCTCCTACGAGCAGTACTTC.

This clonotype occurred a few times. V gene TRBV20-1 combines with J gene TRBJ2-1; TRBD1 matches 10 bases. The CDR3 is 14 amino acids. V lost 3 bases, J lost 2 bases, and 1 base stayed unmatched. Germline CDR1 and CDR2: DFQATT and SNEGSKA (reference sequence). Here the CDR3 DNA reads TGCAGTGCTAGGGACAGGGGGACCTACAATGAGCAGTTCTTC. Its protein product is CSARDRGTYNEQFF.

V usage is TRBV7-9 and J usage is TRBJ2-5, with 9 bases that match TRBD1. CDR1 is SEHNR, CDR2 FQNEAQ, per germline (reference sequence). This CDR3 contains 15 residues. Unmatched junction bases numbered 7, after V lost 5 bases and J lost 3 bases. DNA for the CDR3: TGTGCCAGCAGCCTAGATGGGACAGGGAAAGAGACCCAGTACTTC. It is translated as CASSLDGTGKETQYF.

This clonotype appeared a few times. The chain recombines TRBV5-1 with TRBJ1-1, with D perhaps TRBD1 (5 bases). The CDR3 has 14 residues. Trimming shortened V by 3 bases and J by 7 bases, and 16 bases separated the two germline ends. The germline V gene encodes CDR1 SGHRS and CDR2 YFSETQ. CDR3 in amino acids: CASSSGTAHLEAFF. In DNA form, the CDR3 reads TGCGCCAGCAGCTCCGGGACGGCCCATCTTGAAGCTTTCTTT.

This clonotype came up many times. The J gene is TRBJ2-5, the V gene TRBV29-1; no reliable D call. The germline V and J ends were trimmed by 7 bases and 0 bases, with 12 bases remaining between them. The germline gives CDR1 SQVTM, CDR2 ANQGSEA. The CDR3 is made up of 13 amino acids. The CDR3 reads CSGALGHQETQYF. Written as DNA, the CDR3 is TGCAGCGGTGCGTTAGGGCACCAAGAGACCCAGTACTTC.

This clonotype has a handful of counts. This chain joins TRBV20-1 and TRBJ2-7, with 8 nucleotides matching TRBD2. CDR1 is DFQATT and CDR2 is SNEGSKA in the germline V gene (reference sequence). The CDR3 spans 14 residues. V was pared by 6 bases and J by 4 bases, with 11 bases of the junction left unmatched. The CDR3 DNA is TGCAGTGCCCCACGGGGGGGGGGGTATTACGAGCAGTACTTC. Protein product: CSAPRGGGYYEQYF.

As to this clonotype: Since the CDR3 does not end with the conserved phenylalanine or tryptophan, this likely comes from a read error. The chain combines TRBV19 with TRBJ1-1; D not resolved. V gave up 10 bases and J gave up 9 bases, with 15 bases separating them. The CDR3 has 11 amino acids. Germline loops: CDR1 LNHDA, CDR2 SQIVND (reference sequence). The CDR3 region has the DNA TGTGCCACCGATATGGACGGAAAAGCTTTCCTT. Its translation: CATDMDGKAFL.

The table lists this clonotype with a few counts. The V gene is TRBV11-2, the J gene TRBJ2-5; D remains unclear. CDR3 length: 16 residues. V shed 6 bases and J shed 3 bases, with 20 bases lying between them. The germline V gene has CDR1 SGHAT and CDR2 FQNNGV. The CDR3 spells CASRPVPRSKKETQYF. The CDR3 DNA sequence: TGTGCCAGCAGACCGGTCCCCCGGAGCAAAAAAGAGACCCAGTACTTC. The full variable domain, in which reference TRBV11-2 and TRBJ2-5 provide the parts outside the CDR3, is EAGVAQSPRYKIIEKRQSVAFWCNPISGHATLYWYQQILGQGPKLLIQFQNNGVVDDSQLPKDRFSAERLKGVDSTLKIQPAKLEDSAVYLCASRPVPRSKKETQYFGPGTRLLVL.

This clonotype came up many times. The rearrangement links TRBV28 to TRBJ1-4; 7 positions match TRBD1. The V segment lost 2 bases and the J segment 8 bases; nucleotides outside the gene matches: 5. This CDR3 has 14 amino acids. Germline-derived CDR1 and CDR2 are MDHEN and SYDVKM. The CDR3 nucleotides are TGTGCCAGCAGTTTAGGGGGGACAGACGAAAAACTGTTTTTT. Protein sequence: CASSLGGTDEKLFF. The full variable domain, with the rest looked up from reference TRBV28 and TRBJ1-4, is DVKVTQSSRYLVKRTGEKVFLECVQDMDHENMFWYRQDPGLGLRLIYFSYDVKMKEKGDIPEGYSVSREKKERFSLILESASTNQTSMYLCASSLGGTDEKLFFGSGTQLSVL.

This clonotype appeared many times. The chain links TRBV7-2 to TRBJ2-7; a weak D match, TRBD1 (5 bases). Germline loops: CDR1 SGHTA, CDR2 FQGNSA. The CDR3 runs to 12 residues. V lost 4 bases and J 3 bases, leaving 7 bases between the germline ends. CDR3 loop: CASSYDSYEQYF. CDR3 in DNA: TGTGCCAGCAGCTACGACAGCTACGAGCAGTACTTC.

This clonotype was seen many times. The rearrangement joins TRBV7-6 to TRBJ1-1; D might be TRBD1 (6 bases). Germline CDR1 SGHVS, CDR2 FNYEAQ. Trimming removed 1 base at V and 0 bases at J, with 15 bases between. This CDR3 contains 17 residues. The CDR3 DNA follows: TGTGCCAGCAGCTTAGAGGTCTCGGGGGCGTTGAACACTGAAGCTTTCTTT. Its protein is CASSLEVSGALNTEAFF.

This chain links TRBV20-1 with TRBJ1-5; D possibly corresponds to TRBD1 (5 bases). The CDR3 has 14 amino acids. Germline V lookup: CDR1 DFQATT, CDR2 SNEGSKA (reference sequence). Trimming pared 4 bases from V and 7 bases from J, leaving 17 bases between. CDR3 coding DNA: TGCAGTGCTACGGGGCCGGGTTCTAGGCAGCCCCAGCATTTT. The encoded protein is CSATGPGSRQPQHF.

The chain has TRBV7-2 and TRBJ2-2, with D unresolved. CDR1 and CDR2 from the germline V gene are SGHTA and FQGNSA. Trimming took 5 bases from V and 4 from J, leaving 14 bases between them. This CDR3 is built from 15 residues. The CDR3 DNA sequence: TGTGCCAGCAGCCCATTGGGTCTCATCACCGGGGAGCTGTTTTTT. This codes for CASSPLGLITGELFF.

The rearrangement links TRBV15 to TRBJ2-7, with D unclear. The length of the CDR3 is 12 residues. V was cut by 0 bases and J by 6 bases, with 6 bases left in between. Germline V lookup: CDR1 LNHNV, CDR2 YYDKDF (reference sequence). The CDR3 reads CATSRDNAEQYF. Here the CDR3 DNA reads TGTGCCACCAGCAGAGATAACGCCGAGCAGTACTTC.

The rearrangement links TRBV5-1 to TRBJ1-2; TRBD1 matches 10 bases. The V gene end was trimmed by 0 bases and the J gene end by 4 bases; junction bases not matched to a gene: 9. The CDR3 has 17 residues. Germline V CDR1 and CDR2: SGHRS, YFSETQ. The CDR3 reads CASSLDRQGAASYGYTF. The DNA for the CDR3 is TGCGCCAGCAGCTTGGACAGACAGGGGGCCGCGTCCTATGGCTACACCTTC.

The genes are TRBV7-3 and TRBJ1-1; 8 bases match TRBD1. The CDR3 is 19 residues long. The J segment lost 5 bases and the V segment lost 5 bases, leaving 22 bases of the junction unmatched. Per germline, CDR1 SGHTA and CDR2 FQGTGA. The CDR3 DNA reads TGTGCCAGCAGCCCCAGTAGCCTATCAGGACAGGGAAGGGGTACTGAAGCTTTCTTT. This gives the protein CASSPSSLSGQGRGTEAFF.

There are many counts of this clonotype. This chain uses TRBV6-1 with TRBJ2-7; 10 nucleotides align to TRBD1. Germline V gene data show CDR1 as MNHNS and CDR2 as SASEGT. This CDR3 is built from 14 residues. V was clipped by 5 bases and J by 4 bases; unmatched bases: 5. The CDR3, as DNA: TGTGCCAGCAGTACCCGACAGGGGGCTTACGAGCAGTACTTC. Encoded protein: CASSTRQGAYEQYF.

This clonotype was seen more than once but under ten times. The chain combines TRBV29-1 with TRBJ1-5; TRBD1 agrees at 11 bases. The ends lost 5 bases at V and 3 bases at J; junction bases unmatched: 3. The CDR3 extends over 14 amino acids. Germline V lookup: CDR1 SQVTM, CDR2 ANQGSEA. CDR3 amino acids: CSVRTGGSNQPQHF. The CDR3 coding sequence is TGCAGCGTTCGGACAGGGGGCTCCAATCAGCCCCAGCATTTT. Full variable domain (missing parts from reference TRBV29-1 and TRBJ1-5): SAVISQKPSRDICQRGTSLTIQCQVDSQVTMMFWYRQQPGQSLTLIATANQGSEATYESGFVIDKFPISRPNLTFSTLTVSNMSPEDSSIYLCSVRTGGSNQPQHFGDGTRLSIL.

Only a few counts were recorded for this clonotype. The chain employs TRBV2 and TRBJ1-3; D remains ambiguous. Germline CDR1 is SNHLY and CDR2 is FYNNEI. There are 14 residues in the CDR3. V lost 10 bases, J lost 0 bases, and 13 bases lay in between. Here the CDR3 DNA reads TGTGCCACCGAAAAAGCGGACTCTGGAAACACCATATATTTT. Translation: CATEKADSGNTIYF. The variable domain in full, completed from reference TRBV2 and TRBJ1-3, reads EPEVTQTPSHQVTQMGQEVILRCVPISNHLYFYWYRQILGQKVEFLVSFYNNEISEKSEIFDDQFSVERPDGSNFTLKIRSTKLEDSAMYFCATEKADSGNTIYFGEGSWLTVV.

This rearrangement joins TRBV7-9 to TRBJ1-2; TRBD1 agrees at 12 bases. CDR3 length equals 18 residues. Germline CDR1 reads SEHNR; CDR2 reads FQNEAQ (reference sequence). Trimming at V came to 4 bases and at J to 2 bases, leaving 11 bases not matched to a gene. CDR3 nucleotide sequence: TGTGCCAGCAGCTACCTAAACGGAGGGACAGGGGGCAACTATGGCTACACCTTC. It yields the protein CASSYLNGGTGGNYGYTF.

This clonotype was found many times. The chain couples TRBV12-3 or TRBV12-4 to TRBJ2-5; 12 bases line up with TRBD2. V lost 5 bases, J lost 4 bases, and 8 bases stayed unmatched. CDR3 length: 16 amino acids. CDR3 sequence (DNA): TGTGCCAGCAGTCATCTAGCGGGAGGGCCCGGAGAGACCCAGTACTTC. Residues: CASSHLAGGPGETQYF.

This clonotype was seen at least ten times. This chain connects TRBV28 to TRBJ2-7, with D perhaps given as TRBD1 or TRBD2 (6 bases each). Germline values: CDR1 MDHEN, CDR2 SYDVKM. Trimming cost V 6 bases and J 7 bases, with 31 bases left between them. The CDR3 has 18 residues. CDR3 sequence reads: CASSRPMWEAGVWGEQYF. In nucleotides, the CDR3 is TGTGCCAGCAGCCGGCCAATGTGGGAGGCAGGGGTATGGGGTGAGCAGTACTTC.

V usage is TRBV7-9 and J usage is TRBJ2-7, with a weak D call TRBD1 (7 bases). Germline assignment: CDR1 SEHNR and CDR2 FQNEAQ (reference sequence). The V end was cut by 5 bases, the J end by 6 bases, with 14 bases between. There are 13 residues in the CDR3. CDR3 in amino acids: CASSPGGPAEQYF. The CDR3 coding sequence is TGTGCCAGCAGCCCAGGGGGGCCGGCCGAGCAGTACTTC.

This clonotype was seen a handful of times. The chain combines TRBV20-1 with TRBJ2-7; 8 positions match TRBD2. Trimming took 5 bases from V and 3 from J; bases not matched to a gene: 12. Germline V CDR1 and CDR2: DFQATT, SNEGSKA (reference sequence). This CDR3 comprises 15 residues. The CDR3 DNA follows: TGCAGTGCTCACAACCTTCTCAGCGGGAGCTACGAGCAGTACTTC. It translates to CSAHNLLSGSYEQYF.

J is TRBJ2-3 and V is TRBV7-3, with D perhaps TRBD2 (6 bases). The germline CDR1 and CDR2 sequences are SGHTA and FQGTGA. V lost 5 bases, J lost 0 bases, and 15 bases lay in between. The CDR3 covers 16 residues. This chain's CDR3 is CASSAGGSVSTDTQYF. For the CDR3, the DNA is TGTGCCAGCAGCGCCGGGGGTAGCGTGAGCACAGATACGCAGTATTTT.

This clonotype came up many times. The CDR3 DNA sequence: TGTGCCAGCAGCCCCCAGGGGAATATCGGGAACACTGAAGCTTTCTTT. It is translated as CASSPQGNIGNTEAFF. The rearrangement uses TRBV7-2 and TRBJ1-1, with D tentatively TRBD1 (6 bases). Deletions cut 5 bases from V and 1 base from J, with 17 bases between. The germline V gene encodes CDR1 SGHTA and CDR2 FQGNSA. The CDR3 is made up of 16 amino acids.